The rows below give T cell receptor beta chains drawn from one sample of a study of cytomegalovirus exposure and HLA in healthy donors. Method: immunoSEQ multiplex PCR; TCRdb's copy keeps in-frame clones and lacks some. The sample lists some 90,000 clones, about 77% occurring once. Sequencing was carried out using PBMCs. The receptors were sampled from a male donor in good health and CMV-seropositive. Both conserved end residues are part of each CDR3. A D gene is named only where the DNA matches it firmly. A clone size is listed for some rows: how often the clone was seen (once, few, many), or a class if it is expanded.

D	V	J	size	CDR3	DNA
TRBD2	TRBV5-1	TRBJ2-1	few	CASSLMTSGGDNEQFF	TGCGCCAGCAGCCTGATGACTAGCGGGGGGGACAATGAGCAGTTCTTC
TRBD1	TRBV10-1	TRBJ2-1	-	CANHTGGLNNEQFF	TGCGCCAACCATACAGGGGGGCTTAACAATGAGCAGTTCTTC
-	TRBV7-2	TRBJ1-5	-	CASSLGGRNNQPQHF	TGTGCCAGCAGCTTAGGGGGGAGGAACAATCAGCCCCAGCATTTT
-	TRBV30	TRBJ1-5	-	CAWSTTAGPQHF	TGTGCCTGGAGCACCACAGCGGGGCCCCAGCATTTT
TRBD1	TRBV19	TRBJ1-2	-	CASSPGGGDYGYTF	TGTGCCAGTAGTCCAGGGGGCGGAGACTATGGCTACACCTTC
-	TRBV11-2	TRBJ2-3	-	CASSLGASTDTQYF	TGTGCCAGCAGCTTAGGGGCTAGCACAGATACGCAGTATTTT
-	TRBV19	TRBJ2-6	-	CASTQLRSGANVLTF	TGTGCCAGTACCCAGTTACGCTCTGGGGCCAACGTCCTGACTTTC
-	TRBV2	TRBJ2-7	once	CASSVIQSYEQYF	TGTGCCAGCAGTGTAATACAGTCCTACGAGCAGTACTTC
-	TRBV15	TRBJ1-2	-	CATSRDRDGYTF	TGTGCCACCAGCAGAGACAGGGATGGCTACACCTTC
TRBD1	TRBV5-1	TRBJ1-1	-	CASSLTPDRESTEAFF	TGCGCCAGCAGCTTGACCCCTGACAGGGAGAGCACTGAAGCTTTCTTT
TRBD1	TRBV30	TRBJ1-1	-	CALQGRNTEAFF	TGTGCCTTACAGGGGCGGAACACTGAAGCTTTCTTT
TRBD1	TRBV6-1	TRBJ1-5	-	CASSEQGEQPQHF	TGTGCCAGCAGTGAACAGGGGGAACAGCCCCAGCATTTT
-	TRBV27	TRBJ2-7	-	CASTLSGPFYEQYF	TGTGCCAGCACCCTTAGCGGCCCATTCTACGAGCAGTACTTC
-	TRBV28	TRBJ1-5	few	CASSSNFQGLSNQPQHF	TGTGCCAGCAGTTCCAATTTCCAGGGGTTAAGCAATCAGCCCCAGCATTTT
TRBD1	TRBV5-1	TRBJ1-1	-	CASSSQGGTTEAFF	TGCGCCAGCAGCTCACAGGGGGGGACGACTGAAGCTTTCTTT
TRBD2	TRBV18	TRBJ2-1	-	CASSPTGLAASYNEQFF	TGTGCCAGCTCACCAACGGGGCTAGCGGCCTCCTACAATGAGCAGTTCTTC
TRBD1	TRBV4-2	TRBJ2-5	-	CASSQNRQGGETQYF	TGTGCCAGCAGCCAAAACCGACAGGGGGGAGAGACCCAGTACTTC
-	TRBV29-1	TRBJ2-7	-	CSARAFSYEQYF	TGCAGCGCGAGGGCGTTCTCCTACGAGCAGTACTTC
-	TRBV28	TRBJ1-4	-	CASSLGRAGEKLFF	TGTGCCAGCAGTTTGGGACGGGCGGGAGAAAAACTGTTTTTT
-	TRBV27	TRBJ1-1	-	CASTRTGSTEAFF	TGTGCCAGCACGCGAACCGGGAGCACTGAAGCTTTCTTT
-	TRBV6-5	TRBJ1-1	-	CASTRGAKNTEAFF	TGTGCCAGCACCCGCGGGGCCAAGAACACTGAAGCTTTCTTT
TRBD2	TRBV5-1	TRBJ2-3	-	CASSLVSGVVDTQYF	TGCGCCAGCAGCTTGGTTAGCGGGGTAGTAGATACGCAGTATTTT
TRBD2	TRBV14	TRBJ2-5	-	CASSRGTSGVQETQYF	TGTGCCAGCAGCCGAGGAACTAGCGGGGTCCAAGAGACCCAGTACTTC
TRBD1	TRBV7-2	TRBJ2-3	-	CASNTGGGYTDTQYF	TGTGCCAGCAACACAGGGGGCGGTTACACAGATACGCAGTATTTT